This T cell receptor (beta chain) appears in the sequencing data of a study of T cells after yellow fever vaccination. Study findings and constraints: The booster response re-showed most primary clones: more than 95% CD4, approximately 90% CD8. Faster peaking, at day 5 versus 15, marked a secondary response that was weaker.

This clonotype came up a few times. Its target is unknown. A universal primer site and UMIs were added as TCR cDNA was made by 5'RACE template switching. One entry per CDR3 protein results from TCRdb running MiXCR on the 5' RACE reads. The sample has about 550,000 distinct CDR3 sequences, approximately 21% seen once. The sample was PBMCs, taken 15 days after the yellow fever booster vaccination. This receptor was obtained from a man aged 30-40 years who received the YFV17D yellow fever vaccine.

This CDR3 is CASSLDLGNEQFF. CDR3 nucleotides: TGTGCCAGCAGCTTAGACCTCGGTAATGAGCAGTTCTTC. The rearrangement links TRBV11-2 to TRBJ2-1, with unresolved D. Germline lookup yields CDR1 SGHAT and CDR2 FQNNGV. CDR3 length: 13 residues. V was trimmed by 0 bases and J by 7 bases, leaving 7 bases between them.